This T cell receptor (beta chain) was obtained from a study of human T cells and chemical hapten exposure. Study context: Patients, largely female, had alopecia areata, totalis or universalis.

Described time point: pre-sensitization, week 0. Treatment in this sample: therapeutic diphenylcyclopropenone sensitization with weekly scalp DPC. Separate cDNA molecules received unique molecular identifiers, which the library attached to them. TCRdb fed the RACE reads into MiXCR, producing one record per CDR3 protein. The sample includes around 300,000 distinct CDR3 sequences, about 5% of them seen just once. Findings and caveats of the study: Compared to controls, expanded TCRs made significantly more large clusters of similar CDR3s.

This clonotype was seen repeatedly, ten times or more. Its antigen is currently unknown. The germline gives CDR1 SGHTA, CDR2 FQGNSA. Trimming took off 1 base at V and 9 bases at J, with 13 bases between the two ends. The CDR3 has 15 amino acids. Sequencing was performed on whole blood, taken in connection with sensitization to the hapten diphenylcyclopropenone (DPC). This chain joins TRBV7-2 and TRBJ1-6, with D perhaps matching TRBD1 (5 bases). This clonotype was obtained from a woman younger than 35 with alopecia areata. Some clones in this sample may be carry-over from other donors' samples. As DNA, the CDR3 is TGTGCCAGCAGCTTAGAGGGACCCACGGGTTCACCCCTCCACTTT. Amino acid sequence: CASSLEGPTGSPLHF.